A single sample gave rise to the 21 T cell receptor beta chains below, sequenced in a study of T cells in Graves' hyperthyroidism and ophthalmopathy. There were TCR beta CDR3 regions amplified from RNA transcripts. The TCR CDR3 first-round RT-PCR relied on the HTBI primer set. TCRdb independently ran MiXCR on the multiplex PCR reads; one entry per CDR3 protein. The sample carries about 500,000 distinct CDR3 sequences, about 15% recorded once. Sequencing was performed on blood. The receptors come from a young woman with Graves' ophthalmopathy.

The table lists this clonotype with many counts. The chain joins TRBV5-5 to TRBJ1-5, with D possibly matching TRBD1 (5 bases). Trimming pared 3 bases from V and 6 bases from J, leaving 16 bases between. Per the germline V gene, CDR1 is SGHKS and CDR2 is YYEKEE (reference sequence). The CDR3 is 15 residues long. The CDR3 DNA is TGTGCCAGCAGCTCGGGCCCCGCCGGGGGTCAGCCCCAGCATTTT. Its translation: CASSSGPAGGQPQHF.

This clonotype was seen only a few times. The chain employs TRBV2 and TRBJ1-2; D remains unclear. The length of the CDR3 is 13 residues. Germline-derived CDR1 and CDR2 are SNHLY and FYNNEI. V shed 8 bases and J shed 3 bases, with 13 bases lying between them. The CDR3 coding sequence is TGTGCCAGCGGAGGCCTAGGAGACTATGGCTACACCTTC. Its translation is CASGGLGDYGYTF. Full variable domain (outside the CDR3, taken from reference TRBV2 and TRBJ1-2): EPEVTQTPSHQVTQMGQEVILRCVPISNHLYFYWYRQILGQKVEFLVSFYNNEISEKSEIFDDQFSVERPDGSNFTLKIRSTKLEDSAMYFCASGGLGDYGYTFGSGTRLTVV.

This clonotype has at least ten counts. The chain couples TRBV7-2 to TRBJ2-7, with TRBD2 matching 13 bases. Trimming removed 2 bases from V and 3 bases from J; junction bases left unmatched: 7. The CDR3 covers 17 residues. Germline values: CDR1 SGHTA, CDR2 FQGNSA. As DNA, the CDR3 is TGTGCCAGCAGCTTAACGGGGACTAGCGGGACAAACTACGAGCAGTACTTC. As protein: CASSLTGTSGTNYEQYF.

V and J are TRBV6-1 and TRBJ1-5; D is possibly TRBD1 (5 bases). Germline-derived CDR1 and CDR2 are MNHNS and SASEGT. The CDR3 extends over 14 amino acids. The germline V and J ends were trimmed by 7 bases and 3 bases, with 13 bases remaining between them. The CDR3 sequence: CASNNGGFNQPQHF. As DNA, the CDR3 is TGTGCCAGCAACAACGGGGGATTCAATCAGCCCCAGCATTTT.

This clonotype was counted ten times or more. CDR3 amino acids: CASSYTSGGLYSYNEQFF. CDR3 nucleotides: TGTGCCAGCAGCTACACTAGCGGGGGGCTTTACTCCTACAATGAGCAGTTCTTC. The rearrangement links TRBV11-2 to TRBJ2-1; 12 nucleotides line up with TRBD2. The V gene end was trimmed by 4 bases and the J gene end by 0 bases; junction bases not matched to a gene: 7. The CDR3 loop spans 18 amino acids. Germline V gene lookup returns CDR1 SGHAT and CDR2 FQNNGV. Using reference TRBV11-2 and TRBJ2-1 for the parts outside the CDR3, the full variable domain is EAGVAQSPRYKIIEKRQSVAFWCNPISGHATLYWYQQILGQGPKLLIQFQNNGVVDDSQLPKDRFSAERLKGVDSTLKIQPAKLEDSAVYLCASSYTSGGLYSYNEQFFGPGTRLTVL.

This clonotype appeared a few times. Written as DNA, the CDR3 is TGTGCCAGTAGTACGGGTCAACCGCTCGGGCCAGCTTTCTTT. It encodes CASSTGQPLGPAFF. The chain recombines TRBV19 with TRBJ1-1, with D hard to call. Trimming stripped 4 bases from V and 10 bases from J, with 19 bases between. Germline CDR1 is LNHDA and CDR2 is SQIVND (reference sequence). CDR3 length: 14 amino acids.

This clonotype was seen ten or more times. V and J are TRBV20-1 and TRBJ2-1; D remains ambiguous. Germline V gives CDR1 DFQATT, CDR2 SNEGSKA (reference sequence). This CDR3 is 17 amino acids long. Trimming pared 5 bases from V and 0 bases from J, leaving 20 bases between. This CDR3 is CSAFRRRVASSYNEQFF. DNA of the CDR3: TGCAGTGCTTTCAGGCGCCGGGTCGCAAGCTCCTACAATGAGCAGTTCTTC.

About this clonotype: The junction differs from germline at one of its ends, possibly a read error. V usage is TRBV7-9 and J usage is TRBJ2-1; D is perhaps TRBD1 or TRBD2 (5 bases each). Per germline, CDR1 SEHNR and CDR2 FQNEAQ (reference sequence). The CDR3 consists of 13 residues. CDR3 DNA: TGCGCCAGCAGCCAGGCCGTGGGGGATGAGCAGTTCTTC. The encoded protein is CASSQAVGDEQFF.

There are a few counts of this clonotype. V is TRBV20-1 and J is TRBJ2-7; D uncertain. CDR3 length equals 14 residues. The V gene lost 7 bases and the J gene lost 2 bases, with 18 bases spanning the gap. Germline V CDR1 and CDR2: DFQATT, SNEGSKA (reference sequence). The CDR3 region is CSGLPDRATYEQYF. The CDR3 nucleotides read TGCAGTGGTCTCCCAGATCGGGCAACCTACGAGCAGTACTTC.

This clonotype was seen a few times. The chain carries TRBV5-1 and TRBJ2-7, with D hard to call. The CDR3 is made up of 13 amino acids. Germline CDR1 is SGHRS and CDR2 is YFSETQ. Trimming shortened V by 3 bases and J by 0 bases, and 7 bases separated the two germline ends. The CDR3 bases are TGCGCCAGCAGCTGGGTCAACTCCTACGAGCAGTACTTC. It is translated as CASSWVNSYEQYF.

In this sample, this clonotype turned up many times. The rearrangement joins TRBV20-1 to TRBJ1-2; D is perhaps TRBD1 (6 bases). The CDR3 is made up of 16 amino acids. CDR1 DFQATT and CDR2 SNEGSKA come from the germline V gene (reference sequence). Trimming took off 1 base at V and 4 bases at J, with 19 bases between the two ends. This CDR3 reads CSARAGGGGRVYGYTF. CDR3 sequence (DNA): TGCAGTGCTAGAGCGGGGGGAGGGGGTCGGGTCTATGGCTACACCTTC.

In its sample, this clonotype was seen a few times. The chain couples TRBV9 to TRBJ2-3, with 14 bases that match TRBD2. With V trimmed by 0 bases and J by 5 bases, 5 bases remained unmatched. This CDR3 is built from 17 residues. From germline, CDR1 is SGDLS and CDR2 YYNGEE. CDR3 protein: CASSVEGLAGVGDTQYF. CDR3 coding DNA: TGTGCCAGCAGCGTAGAGGGACTAGCGGGAGTTGGAGATACGCAGTATTTT. Using reference TRBV9 and TRBJ2-3 for the parts outside the CDR3, the full variable domain is DSGVTQTPKHLITATGQRVTLRCSPRSGDLSVYWYQQSLDQGLQFLIQYYNGEERAKGNILERFSAQQFPDLHSELNLSSLELGDSALYFCASSVEGLAGVGDTQYFGPGTRLTVL.

This clonotype has ten or more counts. This chain links TRBV12-3 or TRBV12-4 with TRBJ1-6; D not resolved. With 4 bases removed from V and 0 bases from J, the gap between germline ends came to 16 bases. CDR3 length: 18 amino acids. The CDR3: CASSSFPSTRSYNSPLHF. The CDR3 coding sequence is TGTGCCAGCAGTTCCTTCCCCTCGACTCGCTCCTATAATTCACCCCTCCACTTT.

This clonotype was picked up many times. The chain is built from TRBV5-5 and TRBJ1-1; D gene unclear. Germline loops: CDR1 SGHKS, CDR2 YYEKEE (reference sequence). The V and J ends lost 2 bases and 3 bases respectively, with 11 bases between them. This CDR3 has 14 residues. The CDR3 here is CASSFPEEDTEAFF. CDR3 bases: TGTGCCAGCAGCTTTCCTGAGGAAGACACTGAAGCTTTCTTT. Based on the CDR3 plus reference TRBV5-5 and TRBJ1-1, the full variable domain is DAGVTQSPTHLIKTRGQQVTLRCSPISGHKSVSWYQQVLGQGPQFIFQYYEKEERGRGNFPDRFSARQFPNYSSELNVNALLLGDSALYLCASSFPEEDTEAFFGQGTRLTVV.

Ten or more counts support this clonotype. The CDR3 DNA sequence: TGTGCCAGCAGCCATCCACGCACGACCGACAACAATGAGCAGTTCTTC. Translating it yields CASSHPRTTDNNEQFF. The chain links TRBV28 to TRBJ2-1; D ambiguous. The CDR3 is 16 amino acids. Germline-derived CDR1 and CDR2 are MDHEN and SYDVKM. V lost 6 bases and J 5 bases, leaving 20 bases between the germline ends. The complete variable domain, with remaining parts taken from reference TRBV28 and TRBJ2-1, reads DVKVTQSSRYLVKRTGEKVFLECVQDMDHENMFWYRQDPGLGLRLIYFSYDVKMKEKGDIPEGYSVSREKKERFSLILESASTNQTSMYLCASSHPRTTDNNEQFFGPGTRLTVL.

V and J are TRBV19 and TRBJ1-5, with D possibly TRBD1 on 5 matching bases. V was clipped by 7 bases and J by 6 bases, with 19 bases between them. The CDR3 covers 15 residues. The germline V gene has CDR1 LNHDA and CDR2 SQIVND (reference sequence). The CDR3 DNA follows: TGTGCCAGTACCCCGGGCCGGGGGACCAGTCAGCCCCAGCATTTT. This translates into CASTPGRGTSQPQHF. The full variable domain, rest sourced from reference TRBV19 and TRBJ1-5, is DGGITQSPKYLFRKEGQNVTLSCEQNLNHDAMYWYRQDPGQGLRLIYYSQIVNDFQKGDIAEGYSVSREKKESFPLTVTSAQKNPTAFYLCASTPGRGTSQPQHFGDGTRLSIL.

This clonotype has at least ten counts. V and J are TRBV4-2 and TRBJ2-1, with D possibly matching TRBD2 (5 bases). From germline, CDR1 is LGHNA and CDR2 YNFKEQ. V was trimmed by 0 bases and J by 6 bases, leaving 12 bases between them. The CDR3 extends over 15 amino acids. In DNA form, the CDR3 reads TGTGCCAGCAGCCAAGAGGCTAGCAACCCCAATGAGCAGTTCTTC. It translates to CASSQEASNPNEQFF.

About this clonotype: Possible read error: a much larger clone is one base away. The chain links TRBV11-2 to TRBJ2-5, with TRBD1 identical over 8 bases. Trimming removed 5 bases from V and 5 bases from J; junction bases left unmatched: 16. CDR3 length: 17 residues. Germline values: CDR1 SGHAT, CDR2 FQNNGV. The CDR3, as DNA: TGTGCCAGCAGCGTATCCACCGGGACAGGCGTAGTTGAGACCCAGTACTTC. This codes for CASSVSTGTGVVETQYF.

This clonotype has a handful of counts. This chain connects TRBV9 to TRBJ1-1; TRBD1 matches at 7 bases. Losses at the gene ends were 5 bases for V and 6 bases for J; bases not matched to a gene: 7. CDR3 length equals 13 residues. CDR1 is SGDLS, CDR2 YYNGEE, per germline. The CDR3 loop is CASRQTGSPEAFF. The CDR3 nucleotides are TGTGCCAGCAGACAGACAGGGTCGCCTGAAGCTTTCTTT.

A single count supports this clonotype. A much bigger clone sits one base away, suggesting this may be a read error. The chain uses TRBV15 and TRBJ1-4; D is ambiguous. CDR3 length: 15 residues. Germline V lookup: CDR1 LNHNV, CDR2 YYDKDF (reference sequence). V was clipped by 0 bases and J by 0 bases, with 5 bases between them. The CDR3 DNA follows: TGTGCCACCAGCAGAGATCCGCCAACTAATGAAAAACTGTTTTTT. It specifies CATSRDPPTNEKLFF.

This clonotype appeared many times. CDR3 in amino acids: CASSYSTTLTDTQYF. DNA of the CDR3: TGTGCCAGCAGTTACTCGACTACCCTCACAGATACGCAGTATTTT. The chain carries TRBV6-2 or TRBV6-3 and TRBJ2-3; TRBD2 might be the D (5 bases). This CDR3 is 15 amino acids long. Looked up from germline, CDR1 is MNHEY and CDR2 is SVGEGT. V was pared by 0 bases and J by 2 bases, with 9 bases between.